This TCR beta chain was sequenced in a study of shared clonotypes between healthy human individuals. Across the study: The donor group consisted of a couple of women and a few men, aged 18 to 49. The study used three CD4 naive, three CD4 memory, two CD8 naive and one CD8 memory plate per donor.

V dropped 0 bases and J dropped 9; count of bases not matched to a gene: 11. Per the germline V gene, CDR1 is LNHNV and CDR2 is YYDKDF (reference sequence). This CDR3 contains 16 residues. Notes on this clone: Antigen: not known.

TCRdb keeps only in-frame clones here, not all; method: immunoSEQ multiplex PCR. The sample lists approximately 1.5 million clones, 95% to 99% occurring once. Study-level points and caveats: Generation probabilities of non-shared clonotypes were lower (relative to those shared by all four donors).

This receptor was obtained from a young man in good health. The genes are TRBV15 and TRBJ2-4; 7 bases are shared with TRBD2. Sample: naive CD4+ T cells sorted from blood. Subset of the sample: CD45RA+ positively selected. CDR3 nucleotide sequence: TGTGCCACCAGCAGAGATGCTCGGCGGGAGTTAGTCATTCAGTACTTC. Its protein is CATSRDARRELVIQYF.